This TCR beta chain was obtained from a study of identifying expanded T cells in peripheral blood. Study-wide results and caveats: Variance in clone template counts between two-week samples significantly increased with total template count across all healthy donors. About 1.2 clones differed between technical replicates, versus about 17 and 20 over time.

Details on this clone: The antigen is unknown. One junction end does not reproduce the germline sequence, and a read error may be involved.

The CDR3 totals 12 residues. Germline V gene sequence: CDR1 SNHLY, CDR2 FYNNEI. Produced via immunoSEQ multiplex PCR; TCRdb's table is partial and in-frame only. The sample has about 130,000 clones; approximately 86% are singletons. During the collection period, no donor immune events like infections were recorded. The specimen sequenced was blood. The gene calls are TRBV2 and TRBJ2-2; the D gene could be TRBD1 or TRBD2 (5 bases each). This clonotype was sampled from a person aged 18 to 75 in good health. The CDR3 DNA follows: TGTGCCAGCAGTGATGCAGATGGGGGGCTGTTTTTT. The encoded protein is CASSDADGGLFF.